This T cell receptor beta chain was found in a study of shared T cell receptors in the human thymus. Assay used: immunoSEQ multiplex PCR; TCRdb lists only in-frame clones, some missing. This table holds some 720,000 clones, over 75% found once. The V gene lost 0 bases and the J gene lost 1 base, with 7 bases spanning the gap. CDR3 length: 16 residues. Germline V gives CDR1 MNHEY, CDR2 SVGAGI. The same specimen was also included in a second study, on human thymus T cells. As reported in that work: Thymus specimens were resections from corrective heart surgery. Seemingly biased V and J gene usage marked thymic and blood repertoires.

The sequencing sample was made of thymocytes. This receptor was taken from a boy under three years old with a congenital heart defect. J is TRBJ2-6 and V is TRBV6-5; D gene uncertain. CDR3 bases: TGTGCCAGCAGTTACTCGAGAGCGTCTGGGGCCAACGTCCTGACTTTC. Translated, it gives CASSYSRASGANVLTF.